Detailed here is one TCR beta chain. The data were obtained in a study of blood T cell repertoires in COVID-19. Study-level background: The United States, Italy and Spain were the sources of the acute and convalescent COVID-19 samples. From T cells, B-cell-depleted T cells, or PBMCs came the material, which was cDNA or gDNA.

In the original processing: From reference gene primer amplification, estimates of nucleated cell counts were derived. Sequencing used immunoSEQ multiplex PCR; TCRdb keeps in-frame clones, though not all of them. V and J calls and clone size are those listed in that table; D and trimming were worked out from the DNA. The table shows about 440,000 clones, with around 90% occurring only once. In assigning cohorts, the study relied on participant-reported clinical history. Germline CDR1 reads SGHNT; CDR2 reads YYREEE (reference sequence). V was trimmed by 0 bases and J by 8 bases, leaving 11 bases between them. The CDR3 sequence is 13 residues long.

The receptor was derived from a woman aged 18-35 years with acute COVID-19. Sequences were obtained from PBMCs or T cells enriched from blood (not recorded which). The chain carries TRBV5-4 and TRBJ1-1; D is unresolved. In nucleotides, the CDR3 is TGTGCCAGCAGCTTGGCACCGGGAAACGAAGCTTTCTTT. Protein sequence: CASSLAPGNEAFF.